This T cell receptor beta chain is drawn from a study of vaccination and CD4 T cells after COVID-19. About the research overall: Investigators drew the post-COVID samples a median around 100 days after diagnosis, with a range of 35 to 161.

The treatment here: roughly 10-day PBMC culture with coronavirus spike peptide pools or control peptides (ViraFEST assay). V was cut by 2 bases and J by 0 bases, with 10 bases left in between. Germline-derived CDR1 and CDR2 are SGHTA and FQGNSA. This CDR3 comprises 16 residues. Notes on this clonotype: What it binds is not known.

The Oncomine TCR Beta short-read assay sequenced DNA from cultured CD4+ T cells. Using its own MiXCR run on the PCR reads, TCRdb lists one record per CDR3 protein. The sample holds roughly 12,000 distinct CDR3 sequences, less than 65% seen once. The TCR originated in a human donor who had recovered from COVID-19. The sequenced sample consisted of CD4+ T cells from blood, cultured in vitro. The chain recombines TRBV7-2 with TRBJ2-2; possibly TRBD1 for D (6 bases). In DNA, the CDR3 is TGTGCCAGCAGCTTATTGAACAGGGCGAACACCGGGGAGCTGTTTTTT. This sequence encodes CASSLLNRANTGELFF.